One and the same sample provided the 17 T cell receptor beta chains below, sequenced in a study of cytomegalovirus exposure and HLA in healthy donors. The PCR ran on 60 Vbeta and 13 Jbeta primers. Clones were sequenced by immunoSEQ multiplex PCR, and TCRdb holds only the in-frame ones, with some missing. Among approximately 110,000 clones, about 80% were seen once, and the ten largest hold around 3%. The specimen was PBMCs. The receptors shown here come from a woman between 40 and 55 years old in good health and CMV-seronegative.

The chain recombines TRBV14 with TRBJ1-4; 8 bases are a match to TRBD1. V shed 1 base and J 10 bases; nucleotides not matched to a gene: 5. The germline V gene has CDR1 SGHDN and CDR2 FVKESK. The CDR3 has 14 residues. The CDR3 coding sequence is TGTGCCAGCAGCCAAGGGCAGGGGGCGTTAAAACTGTTTTTT. Translating it yields CASSQGQGALKLFF.

The rearrangement joins TRBV18 to TRBJ1-1, with 7 bases lining up with TRBD1. In germline, CDR1 is KGHSH, CDR2 LQKENI. The J segment lost 4 bases and the V segment lost 0 bases, leaving 29 bases of the junction unmatched. This CDR3 comprises 23 residues. CDR3 in amino acids: CASSPPNSGKIGGGRSVGTEAFF. In DNA, the CDR3 is TGTGCCAGCTCACCACCTAATTCGGGGAAGATTGGAGGGGGCCGGTCGGTCGGCACTGAAGCTTTCTTT.

In its sample, this clone was seen once. CDR3 sequence reads: CASSEDSYTGELFF. The CDR3 DNA follows: TGTGCCAGCAGCGAGGACAGTTACACCGGGGAGCTGTTTTTT. The rearrangement links TRBV9 to TRBJ2-2; possibly TRBD1 for D (6 bases). The CDR3 is 14 amino acids. The V end lost 3 bases, the J end lost 3 bases, and 9 bases lay between the germline ends. The germline CDR1 and CDR2 sequences are SGDLS and YYNGEE.

This clone was seen a handful of times. The chain's CDR3 is CASSMTAVAINQPQHF. In DNA, the CDR3 is TGTGCCAGTAGTATGACGGCAGTAGCTATCAATCAGCCCCAGCATTTT. V gene TRBV19 combines with J gene TRBJ1-5, with D unresolved. V dropped 3 bases and J dropped 3 bases, with 15 bases sitting between them. The CDR3 consists of 16 residues. Germline V gene data show CDR1 as LNHDA and CDR2 as SQIVND (reference sequence).

The rearrangement links TRBV18 to TRBJ2-2; D remains unclear. The CDR3 sequence is 14 residues long. Looked up from germline, CDR1 is KGHSH and CDR2 is LQKENI. Trimming shortened V by 3 bases and J by 1 base, and 6 bases separated the two germline ends. CDR3 in amino acids: CASSPPVNTGELFF. Here the CDR3 DNA reads TGTGCCAGCTCACCTCCCGTGAACACCGGGGAGCTGTTTTTT.

CDR3 protein: CASSETTGGRNSPLHF. In DNA, the CDR3 is TGTGCCAGCAGCGAAACGACAGGGGGCCGTAATTCACCCCTCCACTTT. V usage is TRBV7-2 and J usage is TRBJ1-6; TRBD1 agrees at 10 bases. The CDR3 runs to 16 residues. From germline, CDR1 is SGHTA and CDR2 FQGNSA. J was trimmed by 6 bases and V by 5 bases; bases with no gene match: 7.

The V and J genes are TRBV28 and TRBJ1-2; D unresolved. Germline lookup yields CDR1 MDHEN and CDR2 SYDVKM. The length of the CDR3 is 15 residues. Trimming took 5 bases from V and 3 from J, leaving 16 bases between them. The CDR3 protein is CASSTADASHYGYTF. The DNA for the CDR3 is TGTGCCAGCAGTACAGCGGACGCGTCTCACTATGGCTACACCTTC.

This clone was seen only a few times. The rearrangement joins TRBV7-9 to TRBJ1-1, with D unclear. The CDR3 runs to 12 residues. V lost 2 bases and J 5 bases, leaving 6 bases between the germline ends. Germline V gene lookup returns CDR1 SEHNR and CDR2 FQNEAQ (reference sequence). The CDR3 DNA follows: TGTGCCAGCAGCTTAACCCGGACTGAAGCTTTCTTT. This gives the protein CASSLTRTEAFF.

The gene calls are TRBV7-2 and TRBJ1-2; D is uncertain. Trimming removed 5 bases from V and 5 bases from J, with 18 bases in between. Germline CDR1 is SGHTA and CDR2 is FQGNSA. The CDR3 is made up of 15 amino acids. CDR3 nucleotides: TGTGCCAGCAGCCCCGCTTCCACCTTTCTATATGGCTACACCTTC. This translates into CASSPASTFLYGYTF. The full variable domain, rest sourced from reference TRBV7-2 and TRBJ1-2, is GAGVSQSPSNKVTEKGKDVELRCDPISGHTALYWYRQSLGQGLEFLIYFQGNSAPDKSGLPSDRFSAERTGGSVSTLTIQRTQQEDSAVYLCASSPASTFLYGYTFGSGTRLTVV.

This rearrangement joins TRBV6-5 to TRBJ2-5; 8 bases line up with TRBD2. Germline loops: CDR1 MNHEY, CDR2 SVGAGI. Trimming took 0 bases from V and 4 from J; bases not matched to a gene: 7. This CDR3 contains 16 residues. DNA of the CDR3: TGTGCCAGCAGTTACTCGACCGGGAGGGCCGGAGAGACCCAGTACTTC. Its protein product is CASSYSTGRAGETQYF.

This chain connects TRBV27 to TRBJ1-5, with TRBD1 matching 8 bases. Per the germline V gene, CDR1 is MNHEY and CDR2 is SMNVEV (reference sequence). The CDR3 totals 17 residues. V trimming: 2 bases; J trimming: 0 bases; junction bases outside the gene matches: 6. DNA of the CDR3: TGTGCCAGCAGTTTACCCCAGGGGGCGGATAGCAATCAGCCCCAGCATTTT. This codes for CASSLPQGADSNQPQHF.

This clone was seen a few times. The rearrangement joins TRBV4-2 to TRBJ1-2; possibly TRBD1 for D (5 bases). The CDR3 loop spans 15 amino acids. Trimming cost V 0 bases and J 5 bases, with 13 bases left between them. Germline V CDR1 and CDR2: LGHNA, YNFKEQ. The CDR3 DNA sequence: TGTGCCAGCAGCCAAGATCGACAGCCCTCATATGGCTACACCTTC. Protein: CASSQDRQPSYGYTF.

The J gene is TRBJ1-6, the V gene TRBV2, with D possibly being TRBD1 (5 bases). Per germline, CDR1 SNHLY and CDR2 FYNNEI. The CDR3 sequence is 15 residues long. V gave up 8 bases and J gave up 5 bases, with 16 bases separating them. The CDR3 region is CASRSGYPNNSPLHF. DNA of the CDR3: TGTGCCAGCCGGTCAGGGTACCCCAATAATTCACCCCTCCACTTT.

The chain recombines TRBV4-1 with TRBJ1-2; D may be TRBD1 (5 bases). This CDR3 spans 15 amino acids. The V gene's germline CDR1 is MGHRA and CDR2 YSYEKL. V was pared by 3 bases and J by 5 bases, with 16 bases between. The DNA for the CDR3 is TGCGCCAGCAGCCAGAGACAGAGCCTCGGGTATGGCTACACCTTC. Protein sequence: CASSQRQSLGYGYTF.

The rearrangement uses TRBV15 and TRBJ2-6; TRBD2 is a possible D gene (8 bases). Per the germline V gene, CDR1 is LNHNV and CDR2 is YYDKDF (reference sequence). This CDR3 is 16 amino acids long. Trimming pared 0 bases from V and 9 bases from J, leaving 15 bases between. The CDR3: CATSRETGRGRNVLTF. DNA for the CDR3: TGTGCCACCAGCAGAGAAACCGGGAGGGGGCGCAACGTCCTGACTTTC. Complete variable domain (other parts from reference TRBV15 and TRBJ2-6): DAMVIQNPRYQVTQFGKPVTLSCSQTLNHNVMYWYQQKSSQAPKLLFHYYDKDFNNEADTPDNFQSRRPNTSFCFLDIRSPGLGDTAMYLCATSRETGRGRNVLTFGAGSRLTVL.

V gene TRBV19 combines with J gene TRBJ1-3, with D possibly being TRBD1 (6 bases). Germline V gene lookup returns CDR1 LNHDA and CDR2 SQIVND (reference sequence). V lost 2 bases to trimming and J lost 2 bases, with 13 bases between them. The CDR3 sequence is 16 residues long. Here the CDR3 reads CASSIRRGIAGNTIYF. The CDR3 DNA reads TGTGCCAGTAGTATACGCAGGGGAATCGCTGGAAACACCATATATTTT. Full variable domain (outside the CDR3, taken from reference TRBV19 and TRBJ1-3): DGGITQSPKYLFRKEGQNVTLSCEQNLNHDAMYWYRQDPGQGLRLIYYSQIVNDFQKGDIAEGYSVSREKKESFPLTVTSAQKNPTAFYLCASSIRRGIAGNTIYFGEGSWLTVV.

In DNA, the CDR3 is TGTGCCAGCAGCCCCGGGACTAGCGGGACCGGTGGGACGCAGTATTTT. This codes for CASSPGTSGTGGTQYF. This rearrangement joins TRBV4-2 to TRBJ2-3; 13 nucleotides agree with TRBD2. CDR1 and CDR2 from the germline V gene are LGHNA and YNFKEQ. V was clipped by 4 bases and J by 9 bases; unmatched bases: 10. The CDR3 has 16 amino acids.